This note documents a single TCR beta chain sequence. This specimen belongs to a study of blood T cells in healthy people across ages. Germline CDR1 MNHEY, CDR2 SVGAGI. The CDR3 has 14 residues. V gave up 11 bases and J gave up 3 bases; unmatched junction bases: 10. Donors were systemically healthy Caucasian individuals from Russia aged about 6 to 95 years. Peripheral blood from each donor was collected in a volume of roughly 9.8 milliliters. A sample-barcoded 5' primer and a J-beta primer mix were used in a second PCR of roughly 7 to 11 cycles. A tag from a template-switch adaptor with 12 random nucleotides marked each cDNA molecule. TCRdb redid the calling of the 5' RACE reads with MiXCR, one entry per CDR3 protein. Of about 900,000 distinct CDR3 sequences listed, around 48% are singletons.

The sample was blood. J is TRBJ2-1 and V is TRBV6-5; 7 nucleotides match TRBD1. The sequence was collected from a man younger than 45 in good health. The CDR3 DNA reads as TGTGCCGCTTGCCAGGGGGATAGCTACAATGAGCAGTTCTTC. Protein: CAACQGDSYNEQFF.